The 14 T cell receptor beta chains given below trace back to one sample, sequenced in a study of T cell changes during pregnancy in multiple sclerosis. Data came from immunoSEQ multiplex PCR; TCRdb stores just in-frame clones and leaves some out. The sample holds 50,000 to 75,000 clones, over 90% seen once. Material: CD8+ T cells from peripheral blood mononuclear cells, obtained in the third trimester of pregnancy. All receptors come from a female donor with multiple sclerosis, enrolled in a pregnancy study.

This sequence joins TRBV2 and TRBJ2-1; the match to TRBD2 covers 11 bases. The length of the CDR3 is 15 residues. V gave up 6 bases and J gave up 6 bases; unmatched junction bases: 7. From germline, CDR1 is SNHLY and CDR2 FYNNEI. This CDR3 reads CASRKTSGSGNEQFF. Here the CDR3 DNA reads TGTGCCAGCAGAAAAACTAGCGGGAGTGGCAATGAGCAGTTCTTC.

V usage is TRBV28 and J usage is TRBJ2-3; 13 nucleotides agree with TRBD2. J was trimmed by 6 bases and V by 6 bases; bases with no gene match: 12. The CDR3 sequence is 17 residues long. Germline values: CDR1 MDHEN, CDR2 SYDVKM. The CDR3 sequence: CASSRPRTSGSSDTQYF. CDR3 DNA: TGTGCCAGCAGCCGACCTAGGACTAGCGGGAGTTCCGATACGCAGTATTTT.

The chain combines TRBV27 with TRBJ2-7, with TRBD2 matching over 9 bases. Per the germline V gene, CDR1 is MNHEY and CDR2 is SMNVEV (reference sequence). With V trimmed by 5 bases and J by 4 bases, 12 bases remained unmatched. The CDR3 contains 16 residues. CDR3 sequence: CASSGRLAAGIYEQYF. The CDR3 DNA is TGTGCCAGCAGTGGCCGACTAGCGGCAGGGATTTACGAGCAGTACTTC.

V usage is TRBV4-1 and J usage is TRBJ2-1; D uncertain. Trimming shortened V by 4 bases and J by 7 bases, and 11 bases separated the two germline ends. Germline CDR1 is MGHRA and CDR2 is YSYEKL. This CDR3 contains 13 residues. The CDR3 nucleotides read TGCGCCAGCAGCCTGAGACTCCTAAATGAGCAGTTCTTC. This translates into CASSLRLLNEQFF.

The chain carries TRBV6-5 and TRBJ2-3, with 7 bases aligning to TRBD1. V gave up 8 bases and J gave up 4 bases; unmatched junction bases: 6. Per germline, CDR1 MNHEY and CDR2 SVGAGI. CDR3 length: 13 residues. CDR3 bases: TGTGCCAGCGGGGACAGTGGGTCAGATACGCAGTATTTT. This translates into CASGDSGSDTQYF.

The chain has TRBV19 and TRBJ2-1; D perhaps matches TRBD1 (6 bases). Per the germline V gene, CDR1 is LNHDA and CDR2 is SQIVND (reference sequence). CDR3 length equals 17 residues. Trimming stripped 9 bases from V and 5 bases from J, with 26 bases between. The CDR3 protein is CASTFKPPRDNHNEQFF. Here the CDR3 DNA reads TGTGCCAGCACCTTTAAACCGCCTCGGGACAACCACAATGAGCAGTTCTTC.

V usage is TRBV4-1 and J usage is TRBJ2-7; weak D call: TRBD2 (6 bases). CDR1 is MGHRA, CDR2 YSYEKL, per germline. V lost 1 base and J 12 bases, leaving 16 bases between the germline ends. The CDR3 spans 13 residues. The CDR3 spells CASSQVEGPRLYF. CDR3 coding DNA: TGCGCCAGCAGCCAAGTGGAGGGGCCTAGGCTGTACTTC.

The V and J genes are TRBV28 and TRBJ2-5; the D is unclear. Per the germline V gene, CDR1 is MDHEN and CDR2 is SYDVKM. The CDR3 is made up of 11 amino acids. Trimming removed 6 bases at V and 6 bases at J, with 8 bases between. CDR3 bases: TGTGCCAGCAGGACATCTCAGACCCAGTACTTC. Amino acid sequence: CASRTSQTQYF. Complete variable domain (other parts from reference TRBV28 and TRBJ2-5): DVKVTQSSRYLVKRTGEKVFLECVQDMDHENMFWYRQDPGLGLRLIYFSYDVKMKEKGDIPEGYSVSREKKERFSLILESASTNQTSMYLCASRTSQTQYFGPGTRLLVL.

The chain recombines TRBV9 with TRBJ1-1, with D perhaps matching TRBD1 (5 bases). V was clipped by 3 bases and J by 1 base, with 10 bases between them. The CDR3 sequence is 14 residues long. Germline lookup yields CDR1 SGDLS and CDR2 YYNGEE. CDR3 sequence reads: CASSAGRQNTEAFF. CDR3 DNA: TGTGCCAGCAGCGCAGGGCGGCAGAACACTGAAGCTTTCTTT.

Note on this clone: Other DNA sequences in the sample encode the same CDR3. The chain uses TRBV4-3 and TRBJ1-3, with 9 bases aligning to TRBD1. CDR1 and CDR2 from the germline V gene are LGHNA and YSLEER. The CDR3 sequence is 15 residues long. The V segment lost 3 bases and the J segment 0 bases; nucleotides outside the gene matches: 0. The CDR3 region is CASSQDRGSGNTIYF. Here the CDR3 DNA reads TGCGCCAGCAGCCAGGACAGGGGCTCTGGAAACACCATATATTTT.

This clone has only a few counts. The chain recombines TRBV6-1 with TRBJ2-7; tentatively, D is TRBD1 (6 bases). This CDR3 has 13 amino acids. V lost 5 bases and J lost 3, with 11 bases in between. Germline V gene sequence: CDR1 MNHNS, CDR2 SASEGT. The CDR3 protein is CASSHGTLYEQYF. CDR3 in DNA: TGTGCCAGCAGTCACGGGACACTCTACGAGCAGTACTTC.

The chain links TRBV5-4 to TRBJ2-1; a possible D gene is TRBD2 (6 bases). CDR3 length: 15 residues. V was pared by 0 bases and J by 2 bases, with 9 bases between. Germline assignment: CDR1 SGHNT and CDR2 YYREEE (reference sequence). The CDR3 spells CASSLVGGAYNEQFF. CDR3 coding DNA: TGTGCCAGCAGCTTGGTGGGCGGGGCCTACAATGAGCAGTTCTTC.

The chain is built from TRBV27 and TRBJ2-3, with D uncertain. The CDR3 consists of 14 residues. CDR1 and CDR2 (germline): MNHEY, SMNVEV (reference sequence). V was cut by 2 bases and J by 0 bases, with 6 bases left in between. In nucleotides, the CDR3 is TGTGCCAGCAGTTTAGAGCCTAGCACAGATACGCAGTATTTT. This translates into CASSLEPSTDTQYF.

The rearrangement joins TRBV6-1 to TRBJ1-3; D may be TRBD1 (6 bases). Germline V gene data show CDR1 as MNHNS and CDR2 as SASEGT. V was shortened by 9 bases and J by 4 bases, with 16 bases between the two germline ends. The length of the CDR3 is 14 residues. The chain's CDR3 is CASWNRETGNTIYF. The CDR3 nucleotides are TGTGCCAGTTGGAACAGGGAGACCGGAAACACCATATATTTT.